This T cell receptor (beta chain) was recovered during a study of T-cell memory formation after mild COVID-19. Study-wide results and limits: Clones contracting over day 15 to 85 were CD4/CD8 balanced, with later expanders leaning CD4+.

MiXCR, applied by TCRdb to the 5' RACE reads, yields one record per CDR3 protein. The sample carries several thousand distinct CDR3 sequences, around 45% recorded once. By share, this clonotype ranks as medium-sized (0.01 to 0.1%). Its antigen is currently unknown. This CDR3 has 13 amino acids. The V gene's germline CDR1 is SGHAT and CDR2 FQNNGV. With 1 base removed from V and 11 bases from J, the gap between germline ends came to 14 bases. The chain employs TRBV11-2 and TRBJ1-1; D remains unclear. Source material: PBMCs or a T cell subset sorted from them (not recorded which). This TCR came from an adult who had mild COVID-19 (a few samples of this study predate the infection). Cell type and time point are not known. The CDR3 sequence is CASSLVSRLGAFF. Written as DNA, the CDR3 is TGTGCCAGCAGCTTAGTAAGTCGCCTGGGGGCTTTCTTT.